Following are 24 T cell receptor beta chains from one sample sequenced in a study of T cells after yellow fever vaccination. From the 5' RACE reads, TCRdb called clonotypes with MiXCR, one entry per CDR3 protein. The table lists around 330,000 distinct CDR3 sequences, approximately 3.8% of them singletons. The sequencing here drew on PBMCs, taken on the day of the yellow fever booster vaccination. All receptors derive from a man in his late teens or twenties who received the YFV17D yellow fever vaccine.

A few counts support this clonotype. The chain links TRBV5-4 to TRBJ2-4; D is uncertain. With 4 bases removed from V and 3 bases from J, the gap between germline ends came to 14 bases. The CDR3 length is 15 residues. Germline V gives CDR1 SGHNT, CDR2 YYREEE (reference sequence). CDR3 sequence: CASSLNGLGKNIQYF. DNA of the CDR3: TGTGCCAGCAGCCTTAACGGGCTAGGCAAAAACATTCAGTACTTC.

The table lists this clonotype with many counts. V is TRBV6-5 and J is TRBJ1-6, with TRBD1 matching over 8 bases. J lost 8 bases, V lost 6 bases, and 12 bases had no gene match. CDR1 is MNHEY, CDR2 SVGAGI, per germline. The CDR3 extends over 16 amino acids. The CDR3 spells CASRQAQGALHSPLHF. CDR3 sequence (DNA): TGTGCCAGCAGACAAGCTCAGGGGGCCCTGCATTCACCCCTCCACTTT.

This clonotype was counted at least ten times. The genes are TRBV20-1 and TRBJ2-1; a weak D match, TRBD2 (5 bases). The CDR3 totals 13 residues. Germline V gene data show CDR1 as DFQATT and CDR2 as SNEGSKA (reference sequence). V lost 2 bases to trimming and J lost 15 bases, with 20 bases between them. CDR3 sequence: CSARWPLGREWFF. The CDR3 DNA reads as TGCAGTGCTAGATGGCCGTTAGGTAGGGAGTGGTTCTTC.

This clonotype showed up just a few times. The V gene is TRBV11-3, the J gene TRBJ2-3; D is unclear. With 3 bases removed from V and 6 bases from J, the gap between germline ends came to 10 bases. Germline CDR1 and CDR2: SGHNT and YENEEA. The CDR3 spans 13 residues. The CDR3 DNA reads TGTGCCAGCAGCTTCCAGTACCAGGATACGCAGTATTTT. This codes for CASSFQYQDTQYF.

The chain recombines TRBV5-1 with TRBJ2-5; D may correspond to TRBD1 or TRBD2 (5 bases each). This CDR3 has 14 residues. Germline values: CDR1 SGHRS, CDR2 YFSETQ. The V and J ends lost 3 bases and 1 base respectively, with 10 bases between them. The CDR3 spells CASSSPGAQETQYF. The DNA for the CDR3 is TGCGCCAGCAGCTCACCCGGGGCCCAAGAGACCCAGTACTTC.

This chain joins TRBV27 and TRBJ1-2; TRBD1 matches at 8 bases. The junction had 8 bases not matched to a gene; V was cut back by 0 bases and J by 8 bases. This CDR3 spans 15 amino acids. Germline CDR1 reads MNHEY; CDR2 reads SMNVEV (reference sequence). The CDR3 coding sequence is TGTGCCAGCAGTTTATCCGCCCTGACAGGGGCCGGCTACACCTTC. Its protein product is CASSLSALTGAGYTF.

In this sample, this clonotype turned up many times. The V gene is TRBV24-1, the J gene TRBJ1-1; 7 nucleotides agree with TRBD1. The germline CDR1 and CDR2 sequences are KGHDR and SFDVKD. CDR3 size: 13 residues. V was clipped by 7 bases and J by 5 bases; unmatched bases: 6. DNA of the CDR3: TGTGCCACCAGAGGTGCAGGGGGAACTGAAGCTTTCTTT. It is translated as CATRGAGGTEAFF.

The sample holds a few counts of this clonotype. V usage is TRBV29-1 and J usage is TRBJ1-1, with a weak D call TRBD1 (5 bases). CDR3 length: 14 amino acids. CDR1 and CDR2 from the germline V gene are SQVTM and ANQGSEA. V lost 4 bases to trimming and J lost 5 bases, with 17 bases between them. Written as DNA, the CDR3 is TGCAGCGTTGTCGAGGGGTCGCCGGGAACTGAAGCTTTCTTT. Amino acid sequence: CSVVEGSPGTEAFF.

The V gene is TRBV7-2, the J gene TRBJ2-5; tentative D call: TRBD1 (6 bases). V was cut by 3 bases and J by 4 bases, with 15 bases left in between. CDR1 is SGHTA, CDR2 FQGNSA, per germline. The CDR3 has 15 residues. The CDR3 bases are TGTGCCAGCAGCTTGGGGGCGCAAAGGCCAGAGACCCAGTACTTC. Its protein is CASSLGAQRPETQYF.

In DNA form, the CDR3 reads TGTGCCAGCAGTGATTGGGCAGGCTACACCTTC. It codes for CASSDWAGYTF. V and J are TRBV2 and TRBJ1-2; D is ambiguous. Trimming took off 3 bases at V and 8 bases at J, with 7 bases between the two ends. The CDR3 covers 11 residues. CDR1 SNHLY and CDR2 FYNNEI come from the germline V gene. The full variable domain, its missing parts supplied by reference TRBV2 and TRBJ1-2, is EPEVTQTPSHQVTQMGQEVILRCVPISNHLYFYWYRQILGQKVEFLVSFYNNEISEKSEIFDDQFSVERPDGSNFTLKIRSTKLEDSAMYFCASSDWAGYTFGSGTRLTVV.

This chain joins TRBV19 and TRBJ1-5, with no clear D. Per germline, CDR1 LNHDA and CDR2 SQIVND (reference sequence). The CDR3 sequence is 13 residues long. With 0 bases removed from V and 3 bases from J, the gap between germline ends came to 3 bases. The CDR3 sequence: CASSIDHNQPQHF. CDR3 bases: TGTGCCAGTAGTATAGACCACAATCAGCCCCAGCATTTT.

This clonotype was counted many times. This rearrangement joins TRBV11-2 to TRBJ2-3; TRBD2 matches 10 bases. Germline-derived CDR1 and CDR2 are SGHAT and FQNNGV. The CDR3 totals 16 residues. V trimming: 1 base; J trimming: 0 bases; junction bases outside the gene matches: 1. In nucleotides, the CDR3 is TGTGCCAGCAGCTTAGTAGCGGGGGGAAGCACAGATACGCAGTATTTT. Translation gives CASSLVAGGSTDTQYF.

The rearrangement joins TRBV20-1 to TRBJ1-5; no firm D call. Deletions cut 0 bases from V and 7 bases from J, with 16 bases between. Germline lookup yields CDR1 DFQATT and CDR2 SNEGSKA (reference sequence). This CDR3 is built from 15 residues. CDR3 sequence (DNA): TGCAGTGCTAGAGATCTCGAGGGTAGGCGACAGCCCCAGCATTTT. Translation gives CSARDLEGRRQPQHF.

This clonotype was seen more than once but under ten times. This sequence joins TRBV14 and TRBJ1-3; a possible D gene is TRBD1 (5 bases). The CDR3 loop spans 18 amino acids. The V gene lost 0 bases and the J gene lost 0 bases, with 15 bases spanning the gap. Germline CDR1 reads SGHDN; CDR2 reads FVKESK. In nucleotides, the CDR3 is TGTGCCAGCAGCCAAGATCTTGGGACCGCGCTCTCTGGAAACACCATATATTTT. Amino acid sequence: CASSQDLGTALSGNTIYF.

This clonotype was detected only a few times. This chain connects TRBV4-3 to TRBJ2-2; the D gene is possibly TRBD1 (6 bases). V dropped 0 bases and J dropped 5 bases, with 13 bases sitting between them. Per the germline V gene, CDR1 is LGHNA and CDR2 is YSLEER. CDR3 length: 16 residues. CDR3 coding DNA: TGCGCCAGCAGCCAAGATTTGGGACACGAAACCGGGGAGCTGTTTTTT. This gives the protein CASSQDLGHETGELFF.

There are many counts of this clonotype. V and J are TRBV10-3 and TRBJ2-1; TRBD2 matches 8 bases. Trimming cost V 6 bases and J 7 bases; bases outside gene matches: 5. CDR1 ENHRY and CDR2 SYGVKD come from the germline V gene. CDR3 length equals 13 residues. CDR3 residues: CAIRVSGGNEQFF. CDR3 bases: TGTGCCATCAGGGTGAGCGGGGGTAATGAGCAGTTCTTC.

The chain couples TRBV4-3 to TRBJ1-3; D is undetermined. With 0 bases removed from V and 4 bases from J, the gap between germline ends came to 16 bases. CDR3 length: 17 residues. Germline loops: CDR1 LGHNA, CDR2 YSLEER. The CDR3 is CASSQEGYNPGGNTIYF. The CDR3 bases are TGCGCCAGCAGCCAAGAAGGCTACAACCCCGGGGGAAACACCATATATTTT.

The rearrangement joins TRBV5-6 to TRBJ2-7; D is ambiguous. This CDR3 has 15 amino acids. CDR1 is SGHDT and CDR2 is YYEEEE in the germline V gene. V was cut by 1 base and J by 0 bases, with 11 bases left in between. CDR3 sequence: CASSLYSLFSYEQYV. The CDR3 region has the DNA TGTGCCAGCAGCTTGTACAGCCTCTTCTCCTACGAGCAGTACGTC.

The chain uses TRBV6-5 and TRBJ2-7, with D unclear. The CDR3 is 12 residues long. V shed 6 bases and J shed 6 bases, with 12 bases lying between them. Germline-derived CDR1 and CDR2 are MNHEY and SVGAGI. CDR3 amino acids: CASSRLESEQYF. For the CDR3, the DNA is TGTGCCAGCAGCCGACTCGAGAGCGAGCAGTACTTC.

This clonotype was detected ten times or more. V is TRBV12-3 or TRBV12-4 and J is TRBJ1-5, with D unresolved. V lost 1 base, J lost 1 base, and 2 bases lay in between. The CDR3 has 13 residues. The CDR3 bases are TGTGCCAGCAGTTTAGAGAGCAATCAGCCCCAGCATTTT. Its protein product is CASSLESNQPQHF.

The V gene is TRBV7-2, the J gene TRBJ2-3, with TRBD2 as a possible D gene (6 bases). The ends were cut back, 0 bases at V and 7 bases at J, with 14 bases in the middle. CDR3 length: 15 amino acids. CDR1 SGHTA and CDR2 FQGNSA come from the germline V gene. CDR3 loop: CASSLAGTLGNTQYF. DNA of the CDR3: TGTGCCAGCAGCTTAGCCGGGACTCTGGGGAATACGCAGTATTTT.

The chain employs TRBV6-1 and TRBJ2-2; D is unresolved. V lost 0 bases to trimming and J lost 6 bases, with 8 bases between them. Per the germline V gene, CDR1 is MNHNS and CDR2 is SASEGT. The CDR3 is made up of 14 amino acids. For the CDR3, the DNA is TGTGCCAGCAGTGAAGCGCACCGGGCCGGGGAGCTGTTTTTT. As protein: CASSEAHRAGELFF.

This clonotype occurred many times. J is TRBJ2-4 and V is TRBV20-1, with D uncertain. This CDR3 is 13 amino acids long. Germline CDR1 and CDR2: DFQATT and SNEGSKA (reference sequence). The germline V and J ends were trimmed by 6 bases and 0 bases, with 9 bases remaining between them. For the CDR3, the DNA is TGCAGTGCAAAATACCAAGCCAAAAACATTCAGTACTTC. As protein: CSAKYQAKNIQYF.

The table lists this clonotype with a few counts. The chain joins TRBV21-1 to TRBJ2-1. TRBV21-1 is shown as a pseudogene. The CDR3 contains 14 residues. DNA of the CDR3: TGTGCCAGCACCTCGAGGAGCGTTCACAATGAGCAGTTCTTC. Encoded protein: CASTSRSVHNEQFF.